The rows below give T cell receptor beta chains drawn from one sample of a study of T cells after yellow fever vaccination. TCRdb redid the calling of the 5' RACE reads with MiXCR, one entry per CDR3 protein. Of roughly 85,000 distinct CDR3 sequences listed, 10% to 15% are singletons. Specimen: CD8+ T cells not binding an NS4B(214-222) dextramer, sorted from PBMCs, collected approximately 22 days after the first yellow fever vaccination. These receptors were collected from a man between 18 and 29 years old who received the YFV17D yellow fever vaccine. CDR3s include the opening cysteine and the closing phenylalanine or tryptophan. Fields, in order: clone size, D gene, J gene, V gene, CDR3 DNA, CDR3 protein. D genes are given only for firm matches. Not every row has a clone size; where given, it reads once, few, many or a size class.

>few|-|TRBJ1-1|TRBV15
TGTGCCACCAGCAGAGATAGGAACACTGAAGCTTTCTTT
CATSRDRNTEAFF
>few|-|TRBJ1-1|TRBV2
TGTGCCAGCAGTGAAACGGTAGTGAACACTGAAGCTTTCTTT
CASSETVVNTEAFF
>-|TRBD2|TRBJ2-3|TRBV7-8
TGTGCCAGCAGCCGCGCGGGGGTGACAGATACGCAGTATTTT
CASSRAGVTDTQYF
>few|TRBD1|TRBJ2-2|TRBV11-2
TGTGCCAGCAGCTTAAGCCGGGACAGGAACACCGGGGAGCTGTTTTTT
CASSLSRDRNTGELFF
>-|-|TRBJ2-2|TRBV4-1
TGCGCCAGCAGCCAATTTGGAGACACCGGGGAGCTGTTTTTT
CASSQFGDTGELFF
>-|-|TRBJ2-1|TRBV4-3
TGCGCCAGCAGCCAAGATCGGGTGGGGGTACTAGAGCAGTTCTTC
CASSQDRVGVLEQFF
>few|-|TRBJ2-3|TRBV7-9
TGTGCCAGCAGAACATCAAGAGCGGAAGATACGCAGTATTTT
CASRTSRAEDTQYF
>few|TRBD2|TRBJ2-7|TRBV15
TGTGCCACCAGCAGAGATGACGGGGGGAGCTCCTACGAGCAGTACTTC
CATSRDDGGSSYEQYF
>-|TRBD1|TRBJ2-3|TRBV4-3
TGCGCCAGCAGCCAGGGGACAGGCACAGATACGCAGTATTTT
CASSQGTGTDTQYF
>-|TRBD1|TRBJ1-2|TRBV12-3/TRBV12-4
TGTGCCAGCACCGAGGGACAGGGAGGCGGCTATGGCTACACCTTC
CASTEGQGGGYGYTF
>-|-|TRBJ2-2|TRBV27
TGTGCCAGCAGTCCCAGGGGAGGGGGGATCGGGGAGCTGTTTTTT
CASSPRGGGIGELFF
>-|-|TRBJ1-1|TRBV12-3/TRBV12-4
TGTGCCAGCAGTTTGTGGCAGGGTAGTTTTGAAGCTTTCTTT
CASSLWQGSFEAFF
>few|-|TRBJ2-5|TRBV28
TGTGCCAGCAGTTTACTAGCCGGCCCAGAGACCCAGTACTTC
CASSLLAGPETQYF
>-|TRBD2|TRBJ2-3|TRBV5-4
TGTGCCAGCAGCTTTTTGGGCGGGGGAGCGACAGATACGCAGTATTTT
CASSFLGGGATDTQYF
>-|-|TRBJ2-1|TRBV14
TGTGCCAGCAGCCAAGATCGATGGACAGGAGGGTCCAATGAGCAGTTCTTC
CASSQDRWTGGSNEQFF
>few|-|TRBJ2-2|TRBV12-3/TRBV12-4
TGTGCCCAGAATTCTGAGTTCACCGGGGAGCTGTTTTTT
CAQNSEFTGELFF
>-|-|TRBJ2-7|TRBV9
TGTGCCAGCAGCGTAGGGGACTACGAGCAGTACTTC
CASSVGDYEQYF
>-|-|TRBJ2-1|TRBV4-2
TGTGCCAGCAGCCAAAGGACAGCGGGCAATGAGCAGTTCTTC
CASSQRTAGNEQFF
>-|-|TRBJ2-5|TRBV4-3
TGCGCCAGCAGCCAAGATGGAGGGGGGCTCCAAGAGACCCAGTACTTC
CASSQDGGGLQETQYF
>-|TRBD2|TRBJ2-1|TRBV6-2/TRBV6-3
TGTGCCAGCAGTTCCACGAATGTTCCGGGGGGTAAGCAGTTCTTC
CASSSTNVPGGKQFF
>few|-|TRBJ1-5|TRBV10-2
TGCGCCAGCAGTGAGCCGCCAAATCAGCCCCAGCATTTT
CASSEPPNQPQHF
>-|-|TRBJ2-2|TRBV4-3
TGCGCCAGCAGCCAAGATACGGGACCCGGTGGGGAGCTGTTTTTT
CASSQDTGPGGELFF
>few|-|TRBJ1-1|TRBV12-3/TRBV12-4
TGTGCCAGCAGTTTAGCTACAGGAGCTTTCTTT
CASSLATGAFF
>few|TRBD1|TRBJ2-1|TRBV7-2
TGTGCCAGCAGCTTATGGGACAGGGGGTACAATGAGCAGTTCTTC
CASSLWDRGYNEQFF
>-|-|TRBJ2-3|TRBV3-1
TGTGCCAGCAGCCAGTATGCTTATAATCAGTATTTT
CASSQYAYNQYF
>-|TRBD2|TRBJ2-5|TRBV5-1
TGCGCCAGCAGCTTATATGCGGGGGGTACGGGGGAGACCCAGTACTTC
CASSLYAGGTGETQYF
>-|-|TRBJ2-1|TRBV4-1
TGCGCCAGCAGCCAACCTGACTGGGGGCTACTCAATGAGCAGTTCTTC
CASSQPDWGLLNEQFF
>-|-|TRBJ2-3|TRBV19
TGTGCCAGTAGTATGGGCGGGGCTAGCACAGATACGCAGTATTTT
CASSMGGASTDTQYF
>-|TRBD1|TRBJ2-6|TRBV9
TGTGCCAGCAGCGTAGCCCGGGACAGGGCTCTTTCCGGGGCCAACGTCCTGACTTTC
CASSVARDRALSGANVLTF
>few|TRBD1|TRBJ2-1|TRBV11-1
TGTGCCAGCAGCACTACAGCGCGAGGACAGGGGGCGAAGACGGATGAGCAGTTCTTC
CASSTTARGQGAKTDEQFF
>few|-|TRBJ2-2|TRBV20-1
TGCAGTGCTAGAGCACCGCTAGACGGGGGGCAGAACACCGGGGAGCTGTTTTTT
CSARAPLDGGQNTGELFF
>many|-|TRBJ2-1|TRBV6-1
TGTGCCAGCAGTGAAATGGCGGGGAACGAGCAGTTCTTC
CASSEMAGNEQFF
>-|-|TRBJ2-1|TRBV4-1
TGCGCCAGCAGCCAAGCCGGCAGTCGGAATGAGCAGTTCTTC
CASSQAGSRNEQFF
>few|-|TRBJ1-5|TRBV27
TGTGCCAGCACGGGCCCTGGTCCCAATCAGCCCCAGCATTTT
CASTGPGPNQPQHF
>-|TRBD1|TRBJ2-5|TRBV7-9
TGTGCCAGCAGCAGACAGGGGCCCCTACAGGAGACCCAGTACTTC
CASSRQGPLQETQYF
>few|TRBD1|TRBJ2-3|TRBV11-3
TGTGCCAGCAGCTTAGAAGGGACAGGGGATACAGATACGCAGTATTTT
CASSLEGTGDTDTQYF
>-|-|TRBJ2-1|TRBV7-6
TGTGCCAGCAGCTTAGTCTGGGGGGGCCCTTACAATGAGCAGTTCTTC
CASSLVWGGPYNEQFF
>few|-|TRBJ2-1|TRBV3-1
TGTGCCAGCAGCCCCACGAGGGCCTCCTACAATGAGCAGTTCTTC
CASSPTRASYNEQFF
>-|-|TRBJ1-4|TRBV12-3/TRBV12-4
TGTGCCAGCAGTTCATCGACAGCGTCAAGGGTGATGTTTTTT
CASSSSTASRVMFF
>-|TRBD1|TRBJ2-1|TRBV7-6
TGTGCCAGCAGCGGTCCGGGACAGGGGAACGATGAGCAGTTCTTC
CASSGPGQGNDEQFF
>few|TRBD1|TRBJ1-1|TRBV7-2
TGTGCCAGCAGCTTACAGGGGGGGCGCGTGAGGACTGAAGCTTTCTTT
CASSLQGGRVRTEAFF